This TCR beta chain emerged from a study of blood T cell repertoires in COVID-19. Study as a whole: Some COVID-19 samples were acute and others convalescent; all came from the United States, Italy and Spain. In each case, the material was cDNA or gDNA derived from T cells, B-cell-depleted T cells, or PBMCs.

This clone was detected only a few times. Authors' analysis steps: Cell counts per sample came from amplifying reference gene primers. Using immunoSEQ multiplex PCR, the repertoire was profiled, and TCRdb retains in-frame clones only, with some absent. The V and J calls and the clone size are those of that table, but D and trimming were determined from the DNA. The sample yields around 250,000 clones, roughly 84% seen once. Material: peripheral blood. The clonotype comes from a woman in her thirties or forties who had recovered from COVID-19.

CDR3 sequence: CASGALFSTLHF. The CDR3 nucleotides read TGTGCCAGCGGGGCCCTTTTTTCGACCCTCCACTTT. The V call is TRBV7-9, the J call TRBJ1-6, with D possibly being TRBD1 (5 bases). The germline V and J ends were trimmed by 8 bases and 14 bases, with 16 bases remaining between them. CDR1 and CDR2 (germline): SEHNR, FQNEAQ (reference sequence). The length of the CDR3 is 12 residues.